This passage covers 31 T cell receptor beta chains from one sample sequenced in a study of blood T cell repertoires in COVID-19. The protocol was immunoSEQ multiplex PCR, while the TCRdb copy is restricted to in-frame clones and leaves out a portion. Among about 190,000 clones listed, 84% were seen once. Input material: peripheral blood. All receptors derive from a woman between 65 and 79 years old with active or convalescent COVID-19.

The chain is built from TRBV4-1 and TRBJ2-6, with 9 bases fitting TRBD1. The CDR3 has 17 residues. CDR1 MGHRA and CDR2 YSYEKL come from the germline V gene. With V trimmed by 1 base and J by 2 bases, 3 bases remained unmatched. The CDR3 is CASSQGDRVPGANVLTF. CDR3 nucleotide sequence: TGCGCCAGCAGCCAAGGGGACAGGGTTCCTGGGGCCAACGTCCTGACTTTC.

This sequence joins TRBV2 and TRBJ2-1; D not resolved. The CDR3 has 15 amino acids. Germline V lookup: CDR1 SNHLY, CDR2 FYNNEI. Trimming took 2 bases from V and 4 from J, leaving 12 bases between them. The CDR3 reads CASSEWQQVYNEQFF. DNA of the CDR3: TGTGCCAGCAGTGAATGGCAGCAGGTGTACAATGAGCAGTTCTTC.

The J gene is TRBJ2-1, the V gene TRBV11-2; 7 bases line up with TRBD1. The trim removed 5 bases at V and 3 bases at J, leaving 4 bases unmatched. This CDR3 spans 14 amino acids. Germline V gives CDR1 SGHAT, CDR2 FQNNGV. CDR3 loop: CASSPGQNYNEQFF. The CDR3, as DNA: TGTGCCAGCAGCCCGGGACAGAACTACAATGAGCAGTTCTTC.

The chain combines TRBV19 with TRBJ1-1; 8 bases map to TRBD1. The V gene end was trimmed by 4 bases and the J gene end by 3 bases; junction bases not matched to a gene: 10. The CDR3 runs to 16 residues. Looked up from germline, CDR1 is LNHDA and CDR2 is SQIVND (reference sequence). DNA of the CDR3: TGTGCCAGTAGTAACCTCCCCGGACAGGGCCACACTGAAGCTTTCTTT. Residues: CASSNLPGQGHTEAFF.

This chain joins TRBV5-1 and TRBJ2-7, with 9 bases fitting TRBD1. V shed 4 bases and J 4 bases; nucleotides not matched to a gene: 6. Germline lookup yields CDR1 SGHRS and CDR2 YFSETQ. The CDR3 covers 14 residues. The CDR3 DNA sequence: TGCGCCAGCAGCCCGGGACAGGGTATTTACGAGCAGTACTTC. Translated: CASSPGQGIYEQYF. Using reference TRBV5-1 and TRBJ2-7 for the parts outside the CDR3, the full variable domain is KAGVTQTPRYLIKTRGQQVTLSCSPISGHRSVSWYQQTPGQGLQFLFEYFSETQRNKGNFPGRFSGRQFSNSRSEMNVSTLELGDSALYLCASSPGQGIYEQYFGPGTRLTVT.

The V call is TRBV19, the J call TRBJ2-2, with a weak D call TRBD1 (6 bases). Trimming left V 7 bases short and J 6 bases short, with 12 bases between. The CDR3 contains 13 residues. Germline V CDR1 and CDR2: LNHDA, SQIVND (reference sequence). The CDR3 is CASKQGWAGELFF. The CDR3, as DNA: TGTGCCAGTAAACAGGGTTGGGCCGGGGAGCTGTTTTTT.

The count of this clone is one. CDR3 nucleotides: TGTGCCAGCAGCACGAGGACTAGCGGGAGATTCGGTGAGCAGTTCTTC. Translating it yields CASSTRTSGRFGEQFF. The chain is built from TRBV28 and TRBJ2-1; 13 bases align to TRBD2. Germline values: CDR1 MDHEN, CDR2 SYDVKM. With 6 bases clipped from V and 9 bases from J, the junction kept 11 bases outside the gene matches. The CDR3 spans 16 residues.

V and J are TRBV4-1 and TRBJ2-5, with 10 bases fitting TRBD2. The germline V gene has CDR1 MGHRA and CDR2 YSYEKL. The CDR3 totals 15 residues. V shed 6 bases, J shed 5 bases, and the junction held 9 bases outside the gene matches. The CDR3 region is CASRPTSGAGETQYF. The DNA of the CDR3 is TGCGCCAGCAGACCCACTAGCGGGGCCGGGGAGACCCAGTACTTC.

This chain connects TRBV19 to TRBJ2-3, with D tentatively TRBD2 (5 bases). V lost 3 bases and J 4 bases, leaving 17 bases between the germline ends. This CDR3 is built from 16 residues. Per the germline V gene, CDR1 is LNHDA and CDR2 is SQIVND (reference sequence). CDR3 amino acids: CASSIGGTGSSDTQYF. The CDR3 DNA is TGTGCCAGTAGTATTGGAGGTACGGGGAGTTCAGATACGCAGTATTTT. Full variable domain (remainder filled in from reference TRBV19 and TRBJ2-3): DGGITQSPKYLFRKEGQNVTLSCEQNLNHDAMYWYRQDPGQGLRLIYYSQIVNDFQKGDIAEGYSVSREKKESFPLTVTSAQKNPTAFYLCASSIGGTGSSDTQYFGPGTRLTVL.

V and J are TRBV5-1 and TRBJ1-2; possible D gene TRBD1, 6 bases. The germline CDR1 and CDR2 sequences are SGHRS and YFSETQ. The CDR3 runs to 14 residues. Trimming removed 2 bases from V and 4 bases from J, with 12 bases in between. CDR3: CASSLSGGSYGYTF. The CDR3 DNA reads TGCGCCAGCAGCTTATCGGGGGGCAGCTATGGCTACACCTTC.

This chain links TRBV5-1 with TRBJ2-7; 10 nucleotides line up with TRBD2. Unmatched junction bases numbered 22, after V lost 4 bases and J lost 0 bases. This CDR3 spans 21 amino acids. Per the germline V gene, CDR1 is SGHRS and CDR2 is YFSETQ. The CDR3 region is CASSHWEPGLAPFLTSYEQYF. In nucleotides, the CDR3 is TGCGCCAGCAGCCACTGGGAACCGGGACTAGCGCCTTTTTTAACCTCCTACGAGCAGTACTTC.

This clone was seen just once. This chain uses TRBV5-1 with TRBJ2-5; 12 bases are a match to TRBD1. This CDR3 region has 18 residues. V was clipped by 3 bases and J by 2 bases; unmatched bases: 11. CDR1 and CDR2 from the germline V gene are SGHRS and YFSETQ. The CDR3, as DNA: TGCGCCAGCAGCTCCGGGACAGGGGGCTTCAGTCGGCAAGAGACCCAGTACTTC. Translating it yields CASSSGTGGFSRQETQYF.

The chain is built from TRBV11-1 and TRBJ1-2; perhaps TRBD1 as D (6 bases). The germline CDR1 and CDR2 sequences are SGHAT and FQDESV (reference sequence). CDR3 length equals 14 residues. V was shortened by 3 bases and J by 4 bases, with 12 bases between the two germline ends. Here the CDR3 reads CASSFGSGAYGYTF. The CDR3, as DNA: TGTGCCAGCAGCTTTGGTTCAGGGGCCTATGGCTACACCTTC.

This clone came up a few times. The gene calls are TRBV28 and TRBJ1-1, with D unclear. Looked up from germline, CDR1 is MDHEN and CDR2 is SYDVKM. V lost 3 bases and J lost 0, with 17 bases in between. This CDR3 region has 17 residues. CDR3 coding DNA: TGTGCCAGCAGTTTTACCTTTCGGGGAGGCTTGAACACTGAAGCTTTCTTT. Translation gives CASSFTFRGGLNTEAFF.

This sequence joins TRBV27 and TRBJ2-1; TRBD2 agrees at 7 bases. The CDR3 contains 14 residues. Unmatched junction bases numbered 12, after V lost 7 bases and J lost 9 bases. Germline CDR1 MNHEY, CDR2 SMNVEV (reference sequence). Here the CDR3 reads CASKAGRPTGEQFF. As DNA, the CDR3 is TGTGCCAGCAAAGCGGGGCGCCCGACGGGTGAGCAGTTCTTC.

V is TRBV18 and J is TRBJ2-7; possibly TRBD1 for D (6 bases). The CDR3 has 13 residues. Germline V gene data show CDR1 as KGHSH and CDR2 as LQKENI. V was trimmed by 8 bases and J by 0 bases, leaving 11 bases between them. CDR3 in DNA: TGTGCCAGCAGGGTGGACAGCTCCTACGAGCAGTACTTC. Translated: CASRVDSSYEQYF.

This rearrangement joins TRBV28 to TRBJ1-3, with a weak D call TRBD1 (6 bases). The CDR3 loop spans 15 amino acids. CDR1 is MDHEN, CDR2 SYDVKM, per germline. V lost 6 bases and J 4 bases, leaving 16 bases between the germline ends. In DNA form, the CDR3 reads TGTGCCAGCAGGCGTACAGGGAATTTAGGAAACACCATATATTTT. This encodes CASRRTGNLGNTIYF.

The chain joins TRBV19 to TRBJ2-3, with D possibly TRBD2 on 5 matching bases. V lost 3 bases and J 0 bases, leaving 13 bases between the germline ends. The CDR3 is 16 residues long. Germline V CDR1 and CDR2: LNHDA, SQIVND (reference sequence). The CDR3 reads CASSIGRVTSTDTQYF. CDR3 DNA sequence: TGTGCCAGTAGTATCGGGCGGGTTACTAGCACAGATACGCAGTATTTT.

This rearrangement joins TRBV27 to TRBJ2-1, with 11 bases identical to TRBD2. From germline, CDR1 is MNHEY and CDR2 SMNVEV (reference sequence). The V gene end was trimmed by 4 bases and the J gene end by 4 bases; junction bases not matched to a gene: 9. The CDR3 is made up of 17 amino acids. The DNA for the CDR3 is TGTGCCAGCAGTTCCCACACTAGCGGGAGAAGGTACAATGAGCAGTTCTTC. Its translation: CASSSHTSGRRYNEQFF.

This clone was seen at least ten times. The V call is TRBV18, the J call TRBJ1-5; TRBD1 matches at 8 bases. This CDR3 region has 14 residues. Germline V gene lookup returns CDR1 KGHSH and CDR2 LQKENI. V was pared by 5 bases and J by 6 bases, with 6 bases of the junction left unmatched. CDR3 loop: CASSEGQGSQPQHF. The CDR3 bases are TGTGCCAGCTCAGAAGGACAGGGTTCTCAGCCCCAGCATTTT.

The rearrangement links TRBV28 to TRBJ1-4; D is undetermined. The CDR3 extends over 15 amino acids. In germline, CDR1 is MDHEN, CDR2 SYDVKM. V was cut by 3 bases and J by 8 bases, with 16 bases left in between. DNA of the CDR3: TGTGCCAGCAGTTTTTCGGGAGGCGGTGGGGAAAAACTGTTTTTT. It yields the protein CASSFSGGGGEKLFF.

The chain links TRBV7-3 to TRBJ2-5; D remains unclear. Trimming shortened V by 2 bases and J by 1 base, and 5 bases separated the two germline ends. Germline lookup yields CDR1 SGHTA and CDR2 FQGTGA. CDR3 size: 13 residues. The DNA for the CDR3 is TGTGCCAGCAGCTTAGAGCGCCAAGAGACCCAGTACTTC. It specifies CASSLERQETQYF.

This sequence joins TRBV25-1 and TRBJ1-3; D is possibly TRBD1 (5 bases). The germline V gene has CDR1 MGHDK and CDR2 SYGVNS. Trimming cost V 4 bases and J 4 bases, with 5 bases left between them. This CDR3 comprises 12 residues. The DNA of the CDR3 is TGTGCCAGCAGTGGGACAGGAAACACCATATATTTT. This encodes CASSGTGNTIYF.

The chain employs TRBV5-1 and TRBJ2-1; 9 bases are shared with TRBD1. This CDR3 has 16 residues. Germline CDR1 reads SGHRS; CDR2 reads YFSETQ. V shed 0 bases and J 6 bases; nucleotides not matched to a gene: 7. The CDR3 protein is CASSLVGQGLGNEQFF. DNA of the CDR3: TGCGCCAGCAGCTTGGTGGGACAGGGTTTGGGCAATGAGCAGTTCTTC. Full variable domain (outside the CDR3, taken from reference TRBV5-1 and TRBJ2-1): KAGVTQTPRYLIKTRGQQVTLSCSPISGHRSVSWYQQTPGQGLQFLFEYFSETQRNKGNFPGRFSGRQFSNSRSEMNVSTLELGDSALYLCASSLVGQGLGNEQFFGPGTRLTVL.

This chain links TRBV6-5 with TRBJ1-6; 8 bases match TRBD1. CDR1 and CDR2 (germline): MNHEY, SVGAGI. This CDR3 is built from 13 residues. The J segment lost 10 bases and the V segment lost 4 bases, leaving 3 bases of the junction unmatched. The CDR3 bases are TGTGCCAGCAGTTCAGGGGGCTGGTCACCCCTCCACTTT. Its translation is CASSSGGWSPLHF.

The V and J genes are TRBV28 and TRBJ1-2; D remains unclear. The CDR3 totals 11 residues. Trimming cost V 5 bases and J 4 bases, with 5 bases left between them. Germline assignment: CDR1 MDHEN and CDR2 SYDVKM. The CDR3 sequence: CASSPGYGYTF. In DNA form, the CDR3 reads TGTGCCAGCAGTCCAGGCTATGGCTACACCTTC.

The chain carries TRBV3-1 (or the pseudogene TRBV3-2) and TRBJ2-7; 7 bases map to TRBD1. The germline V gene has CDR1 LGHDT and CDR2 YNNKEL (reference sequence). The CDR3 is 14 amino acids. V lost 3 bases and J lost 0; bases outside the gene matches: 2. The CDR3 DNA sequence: TGTGCCAGCAGCCAGGGGGACAGCTCCTACGAGCAGTACTTC. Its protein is CASSQGDSSYEQYF.

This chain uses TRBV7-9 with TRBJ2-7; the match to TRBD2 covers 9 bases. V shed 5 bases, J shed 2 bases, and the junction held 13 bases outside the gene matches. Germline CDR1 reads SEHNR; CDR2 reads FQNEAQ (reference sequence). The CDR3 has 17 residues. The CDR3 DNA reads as TGTGCCAGCAGCCGAACCTTGCTAGCGGGAACAGCCTACGAGCAGTACTTC. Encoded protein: CASSRTLLAGTAYEQYF.

The CDR3 loop is CASSLVGGVLDTQYF. In nucleotides, the CDR3 is TGTGCCAGCAGCTTAGTGGGGGGGGTGTTGGATACGCAGTATTTT. The V call is TRBV11-2, the J call TRBJ2-3, with TRBD2 matching over 7 bases. The CDR3 loop spans 15 amino acids. V was pared by 1 base and J by 6 bases, with 7 bases of the junction left unmatched. In germline, CDR1 is SGHAT, CDR2 FQNNGV.

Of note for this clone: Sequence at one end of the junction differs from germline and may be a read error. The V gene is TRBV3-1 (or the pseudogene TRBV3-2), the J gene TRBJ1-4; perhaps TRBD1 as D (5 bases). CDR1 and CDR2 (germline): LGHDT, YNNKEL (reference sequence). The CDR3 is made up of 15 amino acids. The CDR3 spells CASTQRGLFNEKLFF. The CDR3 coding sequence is TGTGCCAGCACCCAAAGGGGACTGTTTAATGAAAAACTGTTTTTT.

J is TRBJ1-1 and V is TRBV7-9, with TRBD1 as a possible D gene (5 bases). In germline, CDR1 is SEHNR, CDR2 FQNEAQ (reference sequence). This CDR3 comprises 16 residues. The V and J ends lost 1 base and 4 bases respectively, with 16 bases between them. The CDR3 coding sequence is TGTGCCAGCAGCTTAGTGACCGGGACTTCGACCACTGAAGCTTTCTTT. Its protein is CASSLVTGTSTTEAFF.